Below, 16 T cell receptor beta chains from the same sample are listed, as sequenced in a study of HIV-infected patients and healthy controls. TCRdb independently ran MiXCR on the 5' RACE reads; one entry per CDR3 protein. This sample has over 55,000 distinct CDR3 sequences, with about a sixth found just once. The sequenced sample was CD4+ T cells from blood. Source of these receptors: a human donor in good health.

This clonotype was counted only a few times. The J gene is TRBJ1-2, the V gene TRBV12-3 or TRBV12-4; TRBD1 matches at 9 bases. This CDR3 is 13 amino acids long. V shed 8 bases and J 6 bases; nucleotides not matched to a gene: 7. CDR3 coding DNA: TGTGCCAGCGGGCACAGGGGGCGCGATGGCTACACCTTC. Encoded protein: CASGHRGRDGYTF.

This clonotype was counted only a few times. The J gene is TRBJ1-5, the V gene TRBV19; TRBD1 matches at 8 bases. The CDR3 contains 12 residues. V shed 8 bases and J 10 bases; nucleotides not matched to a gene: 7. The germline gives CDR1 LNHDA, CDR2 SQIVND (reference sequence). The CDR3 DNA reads TGTGCCAGTCGGCAGGGGGCAGGACCCCAGCATTTT. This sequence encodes CASRQGAGPQHF.

The DNA of the CDR3 is TGCAGTGCTACCCACTTGGGGACCTACAATGAGCAGTTCTTC. Translating it yields CSATHLGTYNEQFF. V usage is TRBV20-1 and J usage is TRBJ2-1; D gene uncertain. The CDR3 covers 14 residues. Germline V CDR1 and CDR2: DFQATT, SNEGSKA (reference sequence). Trimming removed 4 bases from V and 2 bases from J, with 12 bases in between.

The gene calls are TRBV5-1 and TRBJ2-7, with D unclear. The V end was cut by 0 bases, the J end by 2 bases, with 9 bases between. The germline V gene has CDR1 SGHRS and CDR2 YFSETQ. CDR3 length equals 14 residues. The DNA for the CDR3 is TGCGCCAGCAGCTTGGTGGTTCAGCCCTACGAGCAGTACTTC. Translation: CASSLVVQPYEQYF.

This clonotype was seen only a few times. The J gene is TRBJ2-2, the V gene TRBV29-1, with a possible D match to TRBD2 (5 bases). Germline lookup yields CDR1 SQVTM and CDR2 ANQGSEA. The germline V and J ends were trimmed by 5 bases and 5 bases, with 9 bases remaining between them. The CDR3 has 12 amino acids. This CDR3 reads CSVLRVTGELFF. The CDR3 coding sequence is TGCAGCGTTTTGAGGGTTACCGGGGAGCTGTTTTTT.

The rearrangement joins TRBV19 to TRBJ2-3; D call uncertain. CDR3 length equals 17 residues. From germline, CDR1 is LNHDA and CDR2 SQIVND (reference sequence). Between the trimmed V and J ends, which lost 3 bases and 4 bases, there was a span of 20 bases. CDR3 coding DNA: TGTGCCAGTAGTATTCTAGTCCGGGCCTCTCGGTCAGATACGCAGTATTTT. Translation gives CASSILVRASRSDTQYF.

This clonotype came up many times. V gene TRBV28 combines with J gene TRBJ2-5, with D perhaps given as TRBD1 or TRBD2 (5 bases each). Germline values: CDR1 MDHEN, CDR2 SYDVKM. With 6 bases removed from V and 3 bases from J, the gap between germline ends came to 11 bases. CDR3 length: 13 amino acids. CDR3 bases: TGTGCCAGCAGAACTGGGACGAAAGAGACCCAGTACTTC. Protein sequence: CASRTGTKETQYF.

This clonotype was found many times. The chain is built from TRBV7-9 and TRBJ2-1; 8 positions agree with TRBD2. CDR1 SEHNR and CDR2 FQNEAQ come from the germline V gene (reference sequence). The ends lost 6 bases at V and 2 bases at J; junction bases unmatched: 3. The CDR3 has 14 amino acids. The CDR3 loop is CASRTGGPYNEQFF. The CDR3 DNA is TGTGCCAGCAGGACGGGAGGGCCCTACAATGAGCAGTTCTTC.

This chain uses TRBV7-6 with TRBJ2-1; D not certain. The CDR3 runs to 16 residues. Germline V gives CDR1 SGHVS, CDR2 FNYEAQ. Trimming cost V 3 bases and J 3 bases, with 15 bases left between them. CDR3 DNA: TGTGCCAGCAGCTTGACCCCGGCAGGTAGCTACAATGAGCAGTTCTTC. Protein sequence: CASSLTPAGSYNEQFF.

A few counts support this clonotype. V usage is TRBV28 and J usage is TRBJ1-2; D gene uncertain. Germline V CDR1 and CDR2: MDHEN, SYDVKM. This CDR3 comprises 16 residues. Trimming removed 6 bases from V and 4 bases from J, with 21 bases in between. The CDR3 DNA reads TGTGCCAGCAGCATTACCTCTCTCGGGTACGGCTATGGCTACACCTTC. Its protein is CASSITSLGYGYGYTF.

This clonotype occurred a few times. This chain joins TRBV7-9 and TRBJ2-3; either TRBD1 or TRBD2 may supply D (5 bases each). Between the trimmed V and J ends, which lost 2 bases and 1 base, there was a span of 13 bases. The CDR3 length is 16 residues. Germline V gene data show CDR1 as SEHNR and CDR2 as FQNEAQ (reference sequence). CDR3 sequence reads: CASSLRDGPGTDTQYF. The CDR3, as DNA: TGTGCCAGCAGCTTACGGGACGGTCCTGGCACAGATACGCAGTATTTT.

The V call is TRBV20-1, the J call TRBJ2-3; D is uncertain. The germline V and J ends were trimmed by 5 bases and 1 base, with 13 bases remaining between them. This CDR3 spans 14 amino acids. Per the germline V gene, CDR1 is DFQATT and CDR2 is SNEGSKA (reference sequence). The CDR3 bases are TGCAGTGCTCCGATCGCCCGGGGCACAGATACGCAGTATTTT. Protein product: CSAPIARGTDTQYF.

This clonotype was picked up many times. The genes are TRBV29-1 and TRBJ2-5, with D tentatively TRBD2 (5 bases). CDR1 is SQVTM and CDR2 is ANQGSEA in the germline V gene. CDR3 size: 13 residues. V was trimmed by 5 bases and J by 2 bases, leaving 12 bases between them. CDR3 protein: CSVSGIGQETQYF. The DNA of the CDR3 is TGCAGCGTTTCCGGGATCGGGCAAGAGACCCAGTACTTC.

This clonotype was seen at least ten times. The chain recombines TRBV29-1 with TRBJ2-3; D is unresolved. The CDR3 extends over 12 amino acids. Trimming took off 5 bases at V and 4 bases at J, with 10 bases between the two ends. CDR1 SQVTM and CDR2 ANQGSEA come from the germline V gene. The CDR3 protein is CSVSSDSDTQYF. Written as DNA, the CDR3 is TGCAGCGTTTCCTCCGATTCAGATACGCAGTATTTT.

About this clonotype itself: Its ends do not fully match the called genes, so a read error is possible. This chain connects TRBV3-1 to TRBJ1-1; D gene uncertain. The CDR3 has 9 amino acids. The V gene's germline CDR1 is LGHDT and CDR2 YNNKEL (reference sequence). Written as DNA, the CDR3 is TGTGCCAGCAGCCAAACTTACATCTTT. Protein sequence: CASSQTYIF. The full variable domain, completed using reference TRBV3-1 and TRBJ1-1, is DTAVSQTPKYLVTQMGNDKSIKCEQNLGHDTMYWYKQDSKKFLKIMFSYNNKELIINETVPNRFSPKSPDKAHLNLHINSLELGDSAVYFCASSQTYIFGQGTRLTVV.

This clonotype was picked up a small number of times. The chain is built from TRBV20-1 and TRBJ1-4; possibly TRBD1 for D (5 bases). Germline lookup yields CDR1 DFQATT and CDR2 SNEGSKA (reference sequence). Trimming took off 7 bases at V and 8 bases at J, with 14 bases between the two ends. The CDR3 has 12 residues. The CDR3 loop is CSVLGTSEKLFF. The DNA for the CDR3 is TGCAGTGTTCTCGGGACGAGCGAAAAACTGTTTTTT.